This T cell receptor beta chain came from a study of vaccination effects on CD4 cells after COVID-19. Findings and caveats of the study: Healthy vaccinees had only 1 of 255 vaccine-induced clones cross-react with common cold coronaviruses. Researchers reported few convalescent patients and no early post-infection timepoints in the study.

Only in-frame clones appear in the TCRdb table, and some are missing; sequencing was by immunoSEQ multiplex PCR. The data contain about 79,000 clones, roughly four fifths of them seen just once; the ten biggest clones take up approximately 1.7%. The CDR3 has 15 residues. With V trimmed by 0 bases and J by 1 base, 2 bases remained unmatched. CDR1 and CDR2 from the germline V gene are WNHNN and SYGVQD (reference sequence). Before sequencing took place, the ViraFEST assay used viral peptide pools to expand antigen-specific CD4+ T cells. Subsequent to 10 days of culture, CD4+ T cells were isolated. Vaccinated recipients, who were negative for nucleocapsid antibodies, had no history of SARS-CoV-2 infection. On this clone: Its cognate antigen is unknown.

This TCR derives from a human donor who received a COVID-19 vaccine. The sample was CD4+ T cells from PBMCs cultured with HCoV-229E spike peptides, taken before COVID-19 vaccination. This sequence joins TRBV10-1 and TRBJ2-5, with TRBD1 matching 7 bases. This chain's CDR3 is CASSESGTVQETQYF. In DNA form, the CDR3 reads TGCGCCAGCAGTGAGTCCGGGACAGTCCAAGAGACCCAGTACTTC.